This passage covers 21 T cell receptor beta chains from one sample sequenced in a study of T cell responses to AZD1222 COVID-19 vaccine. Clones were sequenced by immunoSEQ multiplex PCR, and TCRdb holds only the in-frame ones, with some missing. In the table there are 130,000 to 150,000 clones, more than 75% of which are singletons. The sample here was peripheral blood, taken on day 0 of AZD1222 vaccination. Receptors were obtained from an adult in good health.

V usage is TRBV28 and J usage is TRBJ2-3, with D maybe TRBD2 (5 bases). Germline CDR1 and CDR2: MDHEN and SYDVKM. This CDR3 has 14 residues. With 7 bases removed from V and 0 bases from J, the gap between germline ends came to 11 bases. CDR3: CASKSSESTDTQYF. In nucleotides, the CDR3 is TGTGCCAGCAAGAGTAGCGAGAGCACAGATACGCAGTATTTT. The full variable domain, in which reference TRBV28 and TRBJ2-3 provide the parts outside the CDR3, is DVKVTQSSRYLVKRTGEKVFLECVQDMDHENMFWYRQDPGLGLRLIYFSYDVKMKEKGDIPEGYSVSREKKERFSLILESASTNQTSMYLCASKSSESTDTQYFGPGTRLTVL.

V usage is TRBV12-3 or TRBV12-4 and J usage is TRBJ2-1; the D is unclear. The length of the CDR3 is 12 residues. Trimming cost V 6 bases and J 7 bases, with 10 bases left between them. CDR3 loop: CASSGTSNEQFF. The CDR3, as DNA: TGTGCCAGCAGCGGCACGTCGAATGAGCAGTTCTTC.

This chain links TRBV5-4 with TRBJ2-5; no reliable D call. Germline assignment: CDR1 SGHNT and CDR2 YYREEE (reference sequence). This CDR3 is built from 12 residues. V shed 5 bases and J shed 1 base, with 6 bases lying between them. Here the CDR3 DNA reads TGTGCCAGCAGGAATCTCCAAGAGACCCAGTACTTC. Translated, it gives CASRNLQETQYF.

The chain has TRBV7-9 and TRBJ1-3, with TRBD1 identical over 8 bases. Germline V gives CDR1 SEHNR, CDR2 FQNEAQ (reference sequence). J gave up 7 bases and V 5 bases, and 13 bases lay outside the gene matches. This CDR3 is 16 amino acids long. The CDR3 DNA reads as TGTGCCAGCAGCCCTGCCGGGACAGGCACAGCTAACACCATATATTTT. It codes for CASSPAGTGTANTIYF.

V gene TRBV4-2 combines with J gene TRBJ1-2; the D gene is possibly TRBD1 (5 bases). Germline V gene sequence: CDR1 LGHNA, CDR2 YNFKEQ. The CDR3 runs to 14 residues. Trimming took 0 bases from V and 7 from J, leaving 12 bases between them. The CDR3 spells CASSQDLGVGGYTF. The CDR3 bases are TGTGCCAGCAGCCAAGATCTAGGGGTAGGTGGCTACACCTTC.

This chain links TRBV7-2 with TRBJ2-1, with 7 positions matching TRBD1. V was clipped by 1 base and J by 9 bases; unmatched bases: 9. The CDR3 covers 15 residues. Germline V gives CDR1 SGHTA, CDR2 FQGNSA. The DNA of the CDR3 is TGTGCCAGCAGCTTAGGGGCAGGGGGAATCGCTGAGCAGTTCTTC. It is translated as CASSLGAGGIAEQFF.

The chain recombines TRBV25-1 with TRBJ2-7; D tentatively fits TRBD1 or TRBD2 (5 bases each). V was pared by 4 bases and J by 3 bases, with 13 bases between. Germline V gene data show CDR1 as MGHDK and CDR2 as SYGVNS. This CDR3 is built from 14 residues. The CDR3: CASSVYGGNYEQYF. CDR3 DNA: TGTGCCAGCAGTGTCTATGGGGGAAACTACGAGCAGTACTTC.

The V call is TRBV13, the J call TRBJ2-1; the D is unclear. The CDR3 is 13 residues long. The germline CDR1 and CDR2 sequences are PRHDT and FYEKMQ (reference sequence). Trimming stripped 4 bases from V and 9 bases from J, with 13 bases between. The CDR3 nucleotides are TGTGCCAGCAGCTCGGAATCTATTGGTGAGCAGTTCTTC. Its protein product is CASSSESIGEQFF. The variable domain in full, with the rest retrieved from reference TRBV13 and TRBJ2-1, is AAGVIQSPRHLIKEKRETATLKCYPIPRHDTVYWYQQGPGQDPQFLISFYEKMQSDKGSIPDRFSAQQFSDYHSELNMSSLELGDSALYFCASSSESIGEQFFGPGTRLTVL.

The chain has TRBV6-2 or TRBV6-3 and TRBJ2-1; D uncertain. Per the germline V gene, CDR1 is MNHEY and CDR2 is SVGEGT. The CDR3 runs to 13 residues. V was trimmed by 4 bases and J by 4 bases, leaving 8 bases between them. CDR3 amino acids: CASSWAPYNEQFF. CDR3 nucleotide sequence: TGTGCCAGCAGTTGGGCCCCTTACAATGAGCAGTTCTTC.

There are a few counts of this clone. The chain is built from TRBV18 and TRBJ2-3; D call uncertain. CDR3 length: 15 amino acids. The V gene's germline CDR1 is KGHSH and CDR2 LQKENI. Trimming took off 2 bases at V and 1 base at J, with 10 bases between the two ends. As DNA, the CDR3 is TGTGCCAGCTCACCAAATAGCCTTGGCACAGATACGCAGTATTTT. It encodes CASSPNSLGTDTQYF.

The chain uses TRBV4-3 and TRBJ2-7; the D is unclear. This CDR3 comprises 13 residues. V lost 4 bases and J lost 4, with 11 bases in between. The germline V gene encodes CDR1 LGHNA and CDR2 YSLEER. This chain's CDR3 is CASSPSYGYEQYF. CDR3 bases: TGCGCCAGCAGCCCCTCGTATGGGTACGAGCAGTACTTC.

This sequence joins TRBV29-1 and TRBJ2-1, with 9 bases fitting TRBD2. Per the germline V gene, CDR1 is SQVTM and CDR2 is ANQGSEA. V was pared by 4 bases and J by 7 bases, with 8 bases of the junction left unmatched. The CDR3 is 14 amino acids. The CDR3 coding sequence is TGCAGCGTTGCCCCTAGCGGGAACCGGAATGAGCAGTTCTTC. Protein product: CSVAPSGNRNEQFF.

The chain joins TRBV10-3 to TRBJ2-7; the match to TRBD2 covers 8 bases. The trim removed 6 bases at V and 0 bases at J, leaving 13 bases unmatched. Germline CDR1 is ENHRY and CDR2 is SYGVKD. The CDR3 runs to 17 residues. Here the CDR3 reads CAISSPGGRSSSYEQYF. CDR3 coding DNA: TGTGCCATCAGCTCTCCCGGCGGGAGGTCCAGCTCCTACGAGCAGTACTTC.

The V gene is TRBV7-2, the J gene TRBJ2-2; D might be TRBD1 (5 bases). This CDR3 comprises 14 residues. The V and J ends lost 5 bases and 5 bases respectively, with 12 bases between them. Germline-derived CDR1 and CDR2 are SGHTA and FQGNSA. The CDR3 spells CASSTPRQTGELFF. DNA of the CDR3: TGTGCCAGCAGCACTCCTCGACAGACCGGGGAGCTGTTTTTT.

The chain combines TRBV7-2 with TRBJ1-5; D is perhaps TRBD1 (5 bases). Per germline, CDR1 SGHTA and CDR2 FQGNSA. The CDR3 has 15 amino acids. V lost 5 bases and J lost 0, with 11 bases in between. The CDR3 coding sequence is TGTGCCAGCAGCCCCGGGACCTATAGCAATCAGCCCCAGCATTTT. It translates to CASSPGTYSNQPQHF.

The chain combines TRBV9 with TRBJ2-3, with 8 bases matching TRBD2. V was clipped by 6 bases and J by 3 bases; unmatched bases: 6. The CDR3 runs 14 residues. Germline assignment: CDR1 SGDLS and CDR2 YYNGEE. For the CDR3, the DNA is TGTGCCAGCAACCTACTAGCGGAAACAGATACGCAGTATTTT. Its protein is CASNLLAETDTQYF.

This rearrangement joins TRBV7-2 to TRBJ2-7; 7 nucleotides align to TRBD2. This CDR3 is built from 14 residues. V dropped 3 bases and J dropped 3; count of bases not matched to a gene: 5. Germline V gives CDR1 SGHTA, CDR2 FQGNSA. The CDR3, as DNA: TGTGCCAGCAGCTTCCCCGGGAGGTACTACGAGCAGTACTTC. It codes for CASSFPGRYYEQYF.

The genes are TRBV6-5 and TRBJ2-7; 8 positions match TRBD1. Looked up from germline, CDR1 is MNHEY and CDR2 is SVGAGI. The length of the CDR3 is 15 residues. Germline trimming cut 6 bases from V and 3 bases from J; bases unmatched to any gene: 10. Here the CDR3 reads CASSGDRGRNYEQYF. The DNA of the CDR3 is TGTGCCAGCAGCGGCGACAGGGGACGCAACTACGAGCAGTACTTC.

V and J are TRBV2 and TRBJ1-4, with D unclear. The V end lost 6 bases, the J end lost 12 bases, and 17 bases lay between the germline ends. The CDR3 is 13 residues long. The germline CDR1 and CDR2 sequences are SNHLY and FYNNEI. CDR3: CASRADRQRELFF. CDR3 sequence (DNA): TGTGCCAGCAGGGCGGACCGGCAGCGAGAACTGTTTTTT.

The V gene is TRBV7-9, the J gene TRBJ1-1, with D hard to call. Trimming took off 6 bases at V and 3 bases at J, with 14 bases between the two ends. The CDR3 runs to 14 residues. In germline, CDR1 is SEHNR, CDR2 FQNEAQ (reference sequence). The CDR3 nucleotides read TGTGCCAGCAGTTTGGACGGCGGGTACACTGAAGCTTTCTTT. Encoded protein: CASSLDGGYTEAFF.

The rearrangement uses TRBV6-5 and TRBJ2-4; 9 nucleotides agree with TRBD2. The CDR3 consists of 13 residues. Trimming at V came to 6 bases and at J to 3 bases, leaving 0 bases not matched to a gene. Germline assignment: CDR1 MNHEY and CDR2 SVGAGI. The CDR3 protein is CASRRGGKNIQYF. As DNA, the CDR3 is TGTGCCAGCAGGCGGGGGGGCAAAAACATTCAGTACTTC.